This T cell receptor (beta chain) was captured by sequencing in a study of T-cell memory formation after mild COVID-19. In the study overall: The study found TCR clusters largely donor specific. Study-level findings and limits: Day 37-peaking second-wave clones had unconfirmed SARS-CoV-2 specificity. Memory cells collected pre-infection included some clones that later responded, suggesting cross-reactive memory joined. Clones contracting day 15 to 85 were balanced CD4/CD8; later expanders leaned CD4+.

TCRdb independently ran MiXCR on the 5' RACE reads; one entry per CDR3 protein. The sample records a few hundred thousand distinct CDR3 sequences, about 17% being singletons. The ends were cut back, 6 bases at V and 1 base at J, with 12 bases in the middle. The CDR3 sequence is 14 residues long. Note on this clonotype: What it recognizes is unknown.

V and J are TRBV12-3 or TRBV12-4 and TRBJ1-1; D might be TRBD1 (6 bases). The clonotype originates from a man younger than 35 who had mild COVID-19 (a few samples of this study predate the infection). Cell type and time point are not known. The sample was PBMCs or a T cell subset sorted from them (not recorded which). Here the CDR3 DNA reads TGTGCCAGCAGAGAATGGACAGAGAACACTGAAGCTTTCTTT. This translates into CASREWTENTEAFF.